Following are 31 T cell receptor beta chains from one sample sequenced in a study of shared clonotypes between healthy human individuals. Assay: immunoSEQ multiplex PCR; the TCRdb copy retains only in-frame clones and omits some. The sample records roughly 2.2 million clones, more than 80% being singletons. The sequenced material came from naive CD4+ T cells from PBMCs. As for subset: CD45RA+ positively selected. These TCRs come from a man aged 18 to 35 in good health. Some clones in this sample may be carry-over from other donors' samples.

This chain connects TRBV28 to TRBJ1-5; the D is unclear. The V gene lost 6 bases and the J gene lost 7 bases, with 10 bases spanning the gap. CDR1 MDHEN and CDR2 SYDVKM come from the germline V gene. CDR3 length equals 12 residues. The CDR3 DNA is TGTGCCAGCAGCCTCCCATGGCAGCCCCAGCATTTT. Translation gives CASSLPWQPQHF.

The chain carries TRBV6-1 and TRBJ2-7; D ambiguous. The CDR3 is made up of 12 amino acids. The V end lost 6 bases, the J end lost 2 bases, and 8 bases lay between the germline ends. Germline V gene lookup returns CDR1 MNHNS and CDR2 SASEGT. This chain's CDR3 is CASRGDPYEQYF. The CDR3 region has the DNA TGTGCCAGCAGGGGTGATCCCTACGAGCAGTACTTC.

V gene TRBV11-3 combines with J gene TRBJ2-2; D gene ambiguous. V lost 0 bases and J lost 5, with 7 bases in between. The CDR3 has 14 amino acids. The germline V gene has CDR1 SGHNT and CDR2 YENEEA. The CDR3 DNA is TGTGCCAGCAGCTTAGATAGGGTGACCGGGGAGCTGTTTTTT. It translates to CASSLDRVTGELFF.

This chain uses TRBV5-1 with TRBJ1-1; D is perhaps TRBD1 (6 bases). CDR3 size: 17 residues. Germline V CDR1 and CDR2: SGHRS, YFSETQ. V was cut by 2 bases and J by 2 bases, with 19 bases left in between. The CDR3 reads CASSLQGSGSTNTEAFF. CDR3 sequence (DNA): TGCGCCAGCAGCTTACAGGGTTCTGGGTCGACTAACACTGAAGCTTTCTTT.

The CDR3 bases are TGCAGCGTTGAACCACCGAACACTGAAGCTTTCTTT. The encoded protein is CSVEPPNTEAFF. This rearrangement joins TRBV29-1 to TRBJ1-1, with D hard to call. Trimming left V 2 bases short and J 1 base short, with 5 bases between. Per the germline V gene, CDR1 is SQVTM and CDR2 is ANQGSEA. This CDR3 comprises 12 residues.

V usage is TRBV28 and J usage is TRBJ1-3; maybe TRBD1 (5 bases). Trimming took off 8 bases at V and 7 bases at J, with 18 bases between the two ends. This CDR3 comprises 14 residues. From germline, CDR1 is MDHEN and CDR2 SYDVKM. CDR3 nucleotides: TGTGCCAGCGTCGGATGGGGCAATTGGAACACCATATATTTT. Translating gives CASVGWGNWNTIYF.

The V and J genes are TRBV28 and TRBJ1-2, with unresolved D. Looked up from germline, CDR1 is MDHEN and CDR2 is SYDVKM. This CDR3 contains 14 residues. V dropped 7 bases and J dropped 5 bases, with 17 bases sitting between them. The CDR3 region has the DNA TGTGCCAGCATTTCCCGTGGGCGACGGTATGGCTACACCTTC. Its protein product is CASISRGRRYGYTF.

The chain links TRBV2 to TRBJ1-2, with 8 positions matching TRBD1. Trimming at V came to 8 bases and at J to 2 bases, leaving 1 base not matched to a gene. Germline CDR1 reads SNHLY; CDR2 reads FYNNEI. The CDR3 covers 12 residues. The CDR3: CASDRGNYGYTF. As DNA, the CDR3 is TGTGCCAGCGACAGGGGAAACTATGGCTACACCTTC.

The chain employs TRBV30 and TRBJ2-7, with 7 bases identical to TRBD1. The CDR3 has 16 residues. Trimming removed 3 bases from V and 0 bases from J; junction bases left unmatched: 11. Looked up from germline, CDR1 is GTSNPN and CDR2 is SVGIG (reference sequence). The CDR3 sequence is CAWSILGQMTSYEQYF. The DNA for the CDR3 is TGTGCCTGGAGCATCCTGGGACAGATGACCTCCTACGAGCAGTACTTC.

Of note for this clone: This CDR3 is also generated by other DNA sequences in the sample. The chain is built from TRBV5-4 and TRBJ2-5; D ambiguous. From germline, CDR1 is SGHNT and CDR2 YYREEE (reference sequence). Between the trimmed V and J ends, which lost 2 bases and 4 bases, there was a span of 3 bases. This CDR3 region has 11 residues. The CDR3 DNA sequence: TGTGCCAGCAGCTTCAGAGAGACCCAGTACTTC. It is translated as CASSFRETQYF.

This chain connects TRBV5-1 to TRBJ1-1; weak D call: TRBD1 (6 bases). Trimming cost V 4 bases and J 4 bases, with 14 bases left between them. This CDR3 is built from 14 residues. Germline CDR1 SGHRS, CDR2 YFSETQ. The CDR3 protein is CASSLQGPITEAFF. The DNA for the CDR3 is TGCGCCAGCAGCCTACAGGGCCCGATCACTGAAGCTTTCTTT.

The rearrangement links TRBV4-3 to TRBJ2-2; maybe TRBD1 (6 bases). The V gene lost 1 base and the J gene lost 3 bases, with 9 bases spanning the gap. CDR1 and CDR2 from the germline V gene are LGHNA and YSLEER. The CDR3 has 15 residues. DNA for the CDR3: TGCGCCAGCAGCCAAGTGGACAGAGACACCGGGGAGCTGTTTTTT. Translation: CASSQVDRDTGELFF.

The chain recombines TRBV28 with TRBJ1-4; 8 nucleotides align to TRBD1. CDR3 length: 15 amino acids. V lost 10 bases to trimming and J lost 4 bases; unmatched junction nucleotides: 11. CDR1 is MDHEN and CDR2 is SYDVKM in the germline V gene. CDR3 sequence: CATSFSGQGNEKLFF. The CDR3 DNA reads as TGTGCCACCAGCTTTAGTGGACAGGGTAATGAAAAACTGTTTTTT.

This sequence joins TRBV2 and TRBJ1-1; D remains unclear. Germline CDR1 reads SNHLY; CDR2 reads FYNNEI. V lost 3 bases and J lost 3, with 8 bases in between. The CDR3 has 13 residues. The CDR3 DNA reads as TGTGCCAGCAGTGATGGGGTGTACACTGAAGCTTTCTTT. Residues: CASSDGVYTEAFF.

This chain's CDR3 is CASSYRTGPYEQYF. The CDR3 region has the DNA TGTGCCAGCAGTTACCGGACAGGCCCCTACGAGCAGTACTTC. This chain joins TRBV6-5 and TRBJ2-7; 7 bases are a match to TRBD1. The CDR3 length is 14 residues. J lost 2 bases, V lost 2 bases, and 3 bases had no gene match. The germline CDR1 and CDR2 sequences are MNHEY and SVGAGI.

About this clone itself: Additional DNA sequences in this sample encode the identical CDR3. This chain connects TRBV28 to TRBJ2-1; TRBD2 aligns across 9 bases. Germline CDR1 is MDHEN and CDR2 is SYDVKM. The ends lost 2 bases at V and 7 bases at J; junction bases unmatched: 6. This CDR3 has 15 amino acids. The CDR3: CASSLAGGPSNEQFF. The DNA of the CDR3 is TGTGCCAGCAGTTTAGCGGGAGGGCCAAGTAATGAGCAGTTCTTC.

CDR3 loop: CASRSPGQGAYEQYF. The CDR3 nucleotides read TGTGCCAGCAGATCCCCGGGACAGGGAGCCTACGAGCAGTACTTC. This chain uses TRBV6-6 with TRBJ2-7; 9 positions match TRBD1. From germline, CDR1 is MNHNY and CDR2 SVGAGI (reference sequence). The CDR3 length is 15 residues. After removal of 6 bases from V and 2 bases from J, the junction contained 8 bases not matched to a gene.

V usage is TRBV5-1 and J usage is TRBJ2-5; D is unclear. V was cut by 0 bases and J by 1 base, with 7 bases left in between. Germline V lookup: CDR1 SGHRS, CDR2 YFSETQ. The length of the CDR3 is 14 residues. The CDR3 loop is CASSLVIGQETQYF. The CDR3, as DNA: TGCGCCAGCAGCTTGGTTATCGGCCAAGAGACCCAGTACTTC.

This clone was seen only once. The genes are TRBV7-9 and TRBJ1-2; D uncertain. This CDR3 contains 14 residues. Trimming removed 5 bases at V and 9 bases at J, with 19 bases between. Germline V gene data show CDR1 as SEHNR and CDR2 as FQNEAQ (reference sequence). The CDR3 loop is CASSETRMGKSYTF. CDR3 nucleotide sequence: TGTGCCAGCAGCGAGACAAGAATGGGGAAGAGCTACACCTTC.

The genes are TRBV27 and TRBJ1-1, with TRBD1 matching over 7 bases. The junction had 6 bases not matched to a gene; V was cut back by 5 bases and J by 3 bases. The CDR3 extends over 14 amino acids. The germline gives CDR1 MNHEY, CDR2 SMNVEV (reference sequence). In DNA, the CDR3 is TGTGCCAGCAGTCGACAGGGAGGGGACACTGAAGCTTTCTTT. Amino acids: CASSRQGGDTEAFF.

The chain couples TRBV7-9 to TRBJ2-2; D unresolved. Germline V gives CDR1 SEHNR, CDR2 FQNEAQ (reference sequence). Deletions cut 2 bases from V and 3 bases from J, with 7 bases between. The CDR3 runs 14 residues. The DNA of the CDR3 is TGTGCCAGCAGCTTATTAGGTTACACCGGGGAGCTGTTTTTT. It codes for CASSLLGYTGELFF.

The chain combines TRBV7-9 with TRBJ2-7; the match to TRBD1 covers 12 bases. CDR3 length equals 15 residues. The junction had 9 bases not matched to a gene; V was cut back by 5 bases and J by 7 bases. The germline gives CDR1 SEHNR, CDR2 FQNEAQ (reference sequence). The CDR3 protein is CASSRPGQGAGEQYF. CDR3 coding DNA: TGTGCCAGCAGCCGGCCGGGACAGGGGGCTGGAGAGCAGTACTTC. Complete variable domain (other parts from reference TRBV7-9 and TRBJ2-7): DTGVSQNPRHKITKRGQNVTFRCDPISEHNRLYWYRQTLGQGPEFLTYFQNEAQLEKSRLLSDRFSAERPKGSFSTLEIQRTEQGDSAMYLCASSRPGQGAGEQYFGPGTRLTVT.

This chain connects TRBV28 to TRBJ1-1, with D tentatively TRBD1 (5 bases). The CDR3 runs to 15 residues. Germline V CDR1 and CDR2: MDHEN, SYDVKM. Trimming stripped 5 bases from V and 3 bases from J, with 16 bases between. CDR3 sequence reads: CASSGAPLVYTEAFF. As DNA, the CDR3 is TGTGCCAGCAGTGGGGCCCCCCTGGTTTACACTGAAGCTTTCTTT.

This clone was recorded only once. V gene TRBV2 combines with J gene TRBJ1-4; 7 bases are shared with TRBD1. Germline V lookup: CDR1 SNHLY, CDR2 FYNNEI. J lost 3 bases, V lost 6 bases, and 7 bases had no gene match. CDR3 length equals 15 residues. The CDR3 DNA sequence: TGTGCCAGCAGAAGAACAGGGGTGGCTAATGAAAAACTGTTTTTT. This sequence encodes CASRRTGVANEKLFF.

V is TRBV25-1 and J is TRBJ2-3; 8 positions match TRBD2. The ends lost 0 bases at V and 4 bases at J; junction bases unmatched: 9. CDR3 length: 17 residues. CDR1 is MGHDK, CDR2 SYGVNS, per germline. The CDR3 bases are TGTGCCAGCAGTGAATATCGAAGGAGCGGGAGCCCAGATACGCAGTATTTT. This encodes CASSEYRRSGSPDTQYF.

The rearrangement uses TRBV5-1 and TRBJ2-5, with D tentatively TRBD1 (6 bases). CDR3 length: 17 amino acids. Germline-derived CDR1 and CDR2 are SGHRS and YFSETQ. The ends were cut back, 0 bases at V and 2 bases at J, with 17 bases in the middle. CDR3 coding DNA: TGCGCCAGCAGCTTGGGCGTGTCGGCAGGGGTTCAAGAGACCCAGTACTTC. Its translation: CASSLGVSAGVQETQYF.

The chain links TRBV27 to TRBJ1-4; D not resolved. In germline, CDR1 is MNHEY, CDR2 SMNVEV (reference sequence). The CDR3 contains 12 residues. V gave up 5 bases and J gave up 6 bases, with 7 bases separating them. CDR3 coding DNA: TGTGCCAGCAGTCAACTCCATGAAAAACTGTTTTTT. It encodes CASSQLHEKLFF.

The chain uses TRBV7-2 and TRBJ2-1, with TRBD2 identical over 10 bases. This CDR3 has 15 amino acids. Germline trimming cut 3 bases from V and 6 bases from J; bases unmatched to any gene: 5. Looked up from germline, CDR1 is SGHTA and CDR2 is FQGNSA. CDR3 protein: CASSFLAGVVNEQFF. The CDR3 nucleotides read TGTGCCAGCAGCTTCCTAGCGGGAGTCGTCAATGAGCAGTTCTTC. Full variable domain (remainder filled in from reference TRBV7-2 and TRBJ2-1): GAGVSQSPSNKVTEKGKDVELRCDPISGHTALYWYRQSLGQGLEFLIYFQGNSAPDKSGLPSDRFSAERTGGSVSTLTIQRTQQEDSAVYLCASSFLAGVVNEQFFGPGTRLTVL.

This rearrangement joins TRBV7-9 to TRBJ2-2, with D unclear. CDR1 and CDR2 from the germline V gene are SEHNR and FQNEAQ (reference sequence). Trimming removed 2 bases from V and 3 bases from J, with 13 bases in between. This CDR3 is 16 amino acids long. The CDR3 DNA reads as TGTGCCAGCAGCTTACGGGCCCTCTTACACACCGGGGAGCTGTTTTTT. Protein sequence: CASSLRALLHTGELFF.

The rearrangement uses TRBV7-2 and TRBJ1-1, with no clear D. The CDR3 runs 14 residues. V was clipped by 5 bases and J by 1 base, with 11 bases between them. Germline CDR1 is SGHTA and CDR2 is FQGNSA. This CDR3 is CASSADWQNTEAFF. CDR3 bases: TGTGCCAGCAGCGCCGACTGGCAGAACACTGAAGCTTTCTTT.

This clone was recorded once. The chain joins TRBV5-5 to TRBJ2-1; the D is unclear. CDR3 size: 15 residues. Trimming removed 0 bases at V and 0 bases at J, with 7 bases between. Germline-derived CDR1 and CDR2 are SGHKS and YYEKEE (reference sequence). This chain's CDR3 is CASSLVVSSYNEQFF. The CDR3 nucleotides are TGTGCCAGCAGCTTGGTAGTGAGCTCCTACAATGAGCAGTTCTTC.